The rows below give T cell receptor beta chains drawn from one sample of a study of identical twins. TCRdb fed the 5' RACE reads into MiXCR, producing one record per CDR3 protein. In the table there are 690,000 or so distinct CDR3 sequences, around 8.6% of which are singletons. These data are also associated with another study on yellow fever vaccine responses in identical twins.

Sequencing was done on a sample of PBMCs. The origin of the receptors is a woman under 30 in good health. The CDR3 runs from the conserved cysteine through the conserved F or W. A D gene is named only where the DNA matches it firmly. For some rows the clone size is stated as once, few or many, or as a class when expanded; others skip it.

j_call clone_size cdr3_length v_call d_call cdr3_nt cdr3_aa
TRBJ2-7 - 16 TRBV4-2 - TGTGCCAGCAGCCAAGATGGAGGGGGGGCCGGGTACGAGCAGTACTTC CASSQDGGGAGYEQYF
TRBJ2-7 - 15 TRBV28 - TGTGCCAGCAGTTTACCGGGACCGGGTAGTTACGAGCAGTACTTC CASSLPGPGSYEQYF
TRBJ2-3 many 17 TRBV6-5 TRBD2 TGTGCCAGCAGTTCCCTTGGGGCGGGGGGGCCAAAAGATACGCAGTATTTT CASSSLGAGGPKDTQYF
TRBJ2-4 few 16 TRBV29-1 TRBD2 TGCAGCGTTGGGGGACTAGCGGGAGACGCCAAAAACATTCAGTACTTC CSVGGLAGDAKNIQYF
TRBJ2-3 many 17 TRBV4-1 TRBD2 TGCGCCAGCAGCCAAGAAAGACTAGCGGGAGTGGCAGATACGCAGTATTTT CASSQERLAGVADTQYF
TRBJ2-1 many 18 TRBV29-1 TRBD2 TGCAGCGTTAAGACCCTTCCTAGCGGGAGGCAATTTTACAATGAGCAGTTCTTC CSVKTLPSGRQFYNEQFF
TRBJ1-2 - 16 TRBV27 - TGTGCCAGCAGTTTATCAAGGTTCTTCGGAGACTATGGCTACACCTTC CASSLSRFFGDYGYTF
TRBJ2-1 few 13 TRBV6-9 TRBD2 TGTGCCAGCATGGGCGGGGGGTGCAATGAGCAGTTCTTC CASMGGGCNEQFF
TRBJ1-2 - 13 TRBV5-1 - TGCGCCAGCAGCTTGGGAGTACAGACTGGCTACACCTTC CASSLGVQTGYTF
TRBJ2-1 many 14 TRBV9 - TGTGCCAGCATGGGATCCAATTCCTACAATGAGCAGTTCTTC CASMGSNSYNEQFF
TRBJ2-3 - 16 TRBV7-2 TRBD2 TGTGCCAGCAGCGGGGGACTAGCGGGGGTGGGAGATACGCAGTATTTT CASSGGLAGVGDTQYF
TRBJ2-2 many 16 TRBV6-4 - TGTGCCAGCAGTGACTCAGGGGGACAAAACACCGGGGAGCTGTTTTTT CASSDSGGQNTGELFF
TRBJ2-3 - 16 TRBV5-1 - TGCGCCAGCAGCTCAGTAGCGGCCCTCGGGCCAGATACGCAGTATTTT CASSSVAALGPDTQYF
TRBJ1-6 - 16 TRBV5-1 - TGCGCCAGCAGCTTGAGTATGGGCTCCTATAATTCACCCCTCCACTTT CASSLSMGSYNSPLHF
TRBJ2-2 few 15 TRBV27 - TGTGCCAGCTGTTCAAGGACGGCGAACACCGGGGAGCTGTTTTTT CASCSRTANTGELFF
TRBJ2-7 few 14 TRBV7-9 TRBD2 TGTGCCAGCAGGACTAGCGGGAGTTCAGACGAGCAGTACTTC CASRTSGSSDEQYF
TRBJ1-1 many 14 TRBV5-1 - TGCGCCAGCAGCTTGGGGGCGGCGAACACTGAAGCTTTCTTT CASSLGAANTEAFF
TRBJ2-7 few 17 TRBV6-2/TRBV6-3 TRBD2 TGTGCCAGCAGTTACAGGGACTACGGGACTAGGCCCTACGAGCAGTACTTC CASSYRDYGTRPYEQYF
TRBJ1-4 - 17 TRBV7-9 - TGTGCCAGCAGCTTAGGTCCTGGGGGTGCAACTAATGAAAAACTGTTTTTT CASSLGPGGATNEKLFF
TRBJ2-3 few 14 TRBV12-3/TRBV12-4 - TGTGCCAGCAGTTTGGGCAGGGCCCCAGATACGCAGTATTTT CASSLGRAPDTQYF
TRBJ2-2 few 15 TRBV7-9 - TGTGCCAGCGGCTCCCAGGACAGACCTACCGGGGAGCTGTTTTTT CASGSQDRPTGELFF
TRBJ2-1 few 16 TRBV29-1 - TGCAGCGTTGACAGGCCCCCCACACCGCCCTACAATGAGCAGTTCTTC CSVDRPPTPPYNEQFF
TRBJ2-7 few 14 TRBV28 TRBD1 TGTGCCAGCAGTTCCGGGACAGGCTGGGGCGAGCAGTACTTC CASSSGTGWGEQYF
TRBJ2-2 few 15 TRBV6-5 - TGTGCCAGCAGTTACTCCTGGCCCGGGACCGGGGAGCTGTTTTTT CASSYSWPGTGELFF
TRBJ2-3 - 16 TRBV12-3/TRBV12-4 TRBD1 TGTGCCAGCAGTAACATTCGGGACAGGGTGGAAGATACGCAGTATTTT CASSNIRDRVEDTQYF
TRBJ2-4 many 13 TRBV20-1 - TGCAGCGCTAGATTGGGGGTCATAAACATTCAGTACTTC CSARLGVINIQYF
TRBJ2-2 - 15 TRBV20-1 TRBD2 TGCAGTGCTATTACTAGCGGGGGATTCACCGGGGAGCTGTTTTTT CSAITSGGFTGELFF
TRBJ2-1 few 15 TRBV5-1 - TGCGCCAGCAGCTTGGTTGCGAGCGGAGAAACCCACCGCTACTTC CASSLVASGETHRYF
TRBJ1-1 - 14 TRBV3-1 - TGTGCCAGCAGCCAGACGGCAAAAAACACTGAAGCTTTCTTT CASSQTAKNTEAFF
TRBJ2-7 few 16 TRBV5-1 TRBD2 TGCGCCAGCAGCTCATCTTTGGGACTAGCAGACTACGAGCAGTACTTC CASSSSLGLADYEQYF
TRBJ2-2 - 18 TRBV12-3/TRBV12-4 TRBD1 TGTACCTGCAGTTTAGCCCTTTCGCAGGGGGTATACACCGGGGAGCTGTTTTTT CTCSLALSQGVYTGELFF
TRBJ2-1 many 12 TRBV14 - TGTGCCAGCAGCCATGGCGGCAATGAGCAGTTCTTC CASSHGGNEQFF
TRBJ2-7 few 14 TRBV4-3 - TGCGCCAGCAGCCAAAAGTGGGGACCCTACGAGCAGTACTTC CASSQKWGPYEQYF
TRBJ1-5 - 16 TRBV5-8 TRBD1 TGTGCCAGCAGCCCGGACAGGGGGAGATCGCGTCAGCCCCAGCATTTT CASSPDRGRSRQPQHF
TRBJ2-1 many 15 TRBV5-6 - TGTGCCAGCAGCTTGGGCGGAATAAGGGGCAATGAGCAGTTCTTC CASSLGGIRGNEQFF
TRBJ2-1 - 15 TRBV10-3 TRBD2 TGTGCCATCAGTGAGATAGCGGGATTCTACAATGAGCAGTTCTTC CAISEIAGFYNEQFF
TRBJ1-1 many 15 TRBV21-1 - TGTGCCAGCAGCGGATCGAGGACAGCCAACACTGAAGCTTTCTTT CASSGSRTANTEAFF
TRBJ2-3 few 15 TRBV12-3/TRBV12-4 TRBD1 TGTGCCAGCAGCGTCAGACAGGGGGCTGCAGATACGCAGTATTTT CASSVRQGAADTQYF
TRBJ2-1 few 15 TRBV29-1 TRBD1 TGCAGCGTCTCCGGGACAGAAGAAGAGTACAATGAGCAGTTCTTC CSVSGTEEEYNEQFF
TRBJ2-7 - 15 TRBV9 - TGTGCCAGCAGCGTAGCCGGTGCGGGTTATTACGAGCAGTACTTC CASSVAGAGYYEQYF
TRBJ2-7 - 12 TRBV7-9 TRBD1 TGTGCCACGGTACAGGGGGCGTACGAGCAGTACTTC CATVQGAYEQYF
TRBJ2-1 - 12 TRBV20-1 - TGCAGTGCTAGGAGTCTTTACAATGAGCAGTTCTTC CSARSLYNEQFF
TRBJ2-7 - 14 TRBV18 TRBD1 TGTGCCAGCTCACCAGCGACAGGGGATCCCCCAAAGTACTTC CASSPATGDPPKYF
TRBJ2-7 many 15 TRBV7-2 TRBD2 TGTGCCAGCAGCCGCGGGGGGAAACCTACCTACGAGCAGTACTTC CASSRGGKPTYEQYF
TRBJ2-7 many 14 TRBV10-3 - TGTGCCATCAGTGAGTCGACAGTCTCCTACGAGCAGTACTTC CAISESTVSYEQYF
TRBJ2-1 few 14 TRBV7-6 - TGTGCCAGCAGCTCCCGAGGGGCCTACAATGAGCAGTTCTTC CASSSRGAYNEQFF
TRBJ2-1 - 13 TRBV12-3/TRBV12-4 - TGTGCCAGCAGTTCGAGTCCACCGAATGAGCAGTTCTTC CASSSSPPNEQFF
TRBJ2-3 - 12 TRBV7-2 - TGTGCCAGCAGCTTTAGATCTGATACGCAGTATTTT CASSFRSDTQYF